This T cell receptor (beta chain) was captured in a study of blood T cells in healthy people across ages. Overall study results and limits: No conclusive comparison of naive versus antigen-experienced cells was possible with unsorted PBMCs.

A second 7 to 11 cycle PCR used barcoded and J-beta primers. The authors tagged each cDNA molecule using a template-switch adaptor with 12 random nucleotides. TCRdb independently ran MiXCR on the 5' RACE reads; one entry per CDR3 protein. The sample consists of around 1,600,000 distinct CDR3 sequences, 40% to 45% of them appearing once. On this clonotype itself: Its antigen is unidentified.

The CDR3 sequence is 14 residues long. V trimming: 10 bases; J trimming: 0 bases; junction bases outside the gene matches: 6. CDR1 and CDR2 from the germline V gene are MNHEY and SVGEGT. The sequencing sample was made of blood. The chain recombines TRBV6-2 or TRBV6-3 with TRBJ2-3, with 8 bases aligning to TRBD2. The TCR originated in a woman between 18 and 29 years old in good health. This chain's CDR3 is CAIRLATSTDTQYF. CDR3 bases: TGTGCCATCCGACTAGCGACCAGCACAGATACGCAGTATTTT.